Presented here are 13 T cell receptor beta chains from one specimen sequenced in a study of shared clonotypes between healthy human individuals. Using immunoSEQ multiplex PCR, the repertoire was profiled, and TCRdb retains in-frame clones only, with some absent. Among 2 million to 2.5 million clones listed, roughly 95% were seen once. The material sequenced was naive CD4+ T cells sorted from blood. Subset described: CD45RA+ positively selected. These receptors came from a man younger than 35 in good health.

The chain carries TRBV7-2 and TRBJ2-3; D not resolved. This CDR3 is built from 16 residues. The V and J ends lost 0 bases and 2 bases respectively, with 12 bases between them. Germline CDR1 is SGHTA and CDR2 is FQGNSA. CDR3 region: CASSLARLIITDTQYF. CDR3 DNA sequence: TGTGCCAGCAGCTTAGCGCGGTTAATAATCACAGATACGCAGTATTTT.

The chain employs TRBV18 and TRBJ2-1; a possible D gene is TRBD2 (5 bases). CDR1 is KGHSH, CDR2 LQKENI, per germline. CDR3 length: 16 residues. V lost 0 bases and J lost 4, with 13 bases in between. The CDR3 loop reads CASSPPNGVRYNEQFF. The CDR3, as DNA: TGTGCCAGCTCACCACCGAACGGGGTTCGGTACAATGAGCAGTTCTTC.

The rearrangement uses TRBV11-2 and TRBJ1-6; tentatively, D is TRBD1 (5 bases). With 5 bases removed from V and 5 bases from J, the gap between germline ends came to 16 bases. The CDR3 has 16 amino acids. CDR1 is SGHAT, CDR2 FQNNGV, per germline. The CDR3 bases are TGTGCCAGCAGCCCCCCGGGGCAAACTCATAATTCACCCCTCCACTTT. Its translation: CASSPPGQTHNSPLHF.

V gene TRBV7-8 combines with J gene TRBJ1-2; 9 bases fit TRBD1. CDR3 length equals 13 residues. Germline values: CDR1 SGHVS, CDR2 FQNEAQ. The V segment lost 5 bases and the J segment 8 bases; nucleotides outside the gene matches: 6. The CDR3 sequence is CASSRGQGTGYTF. The CDR3 coding sequence is TGTGCCAGCAGCCGGGGACAGGGAACGGGCTACACCTTC. The complete variable domain, with remaining parts taken from reference TRBV7-8 and TRBJ1-2, reads GAGVSQSPRYKVAKRGQDVALRCDPISGHVSLFWYQQALGQGPEFLTYFQNEAQLDKSGLPSDRFFAERPEGSVSTLKIQRTQQEDSAVYLCASSRGQGTGYTFGSGTRLTVV.

The V gene is TRBV11-2, the J gene TRBJ2-1, with 10 positions matching TRBD2. This CDR3 has 17 amino acids. The junction had 9 bases not matched to a gene; V was cut back by 0 bases and J by 7 bases. Germline assignment: CDR1 SGHAT and CDR2 FQNNGV. CDR3 in DNA: TGTGCCAGCAGCTTAGATCAGGGTCTAGCGGGGGTTAATGAGCAGTTCTTC. It specifies CASSLDQGLAGVNEQFF.

The V call is TRBV27, the J call TRBJ1-6; D possibly corresponds to TRBD1 (5 bases). V gave up 6 bases and J gave up 1 base, with 13 bases separating them. Germline-derived CDR1 and CDR2 are MNHEY and SMNVEV (reference sequence). The CDR3 is 16 residues long. The CDR3 region is CASSRGRESYNSPLHF. The CDR3 coding sequence is TGTGCCAGCAGCCGAGGCAGGGAATCCTATAATTCACCCCTCCACTTT.

On this clone itself: The sample carries other DNA sequences with the same CDR3. This chain joins TRBV2 and TRBJ1-1; D gene ambiguous. CDR3 length: 11 amino acids. Trimming cost V 6 bases and J 1 base, with 3 bases left between them. Germline loops: CDR1 SNHLY, CDR2 FYNNEI. The CDR3 reads CASRRNTEAFF. In nucleotides, the CDR3 is TGTGCCAGCAGACGGAACACTGAAGCTTTCTTT.

The rearrangement joins TRBV4-3 to TRBJ1-1; D is uncertain. Deletions cut 1 base from V and 6 bases from J, with 15 bases between. The CDR3 contains 15 residues. Germline CDR1 reads LGHNA; CDR2 reads YSLEER. DNA of the CDR3: TGCGCCAGCAGCCAAGCCCTGGTCGGGGAGGCTGAAGCTTTCTTT. Its protein is CASSQALVGEAEAFF.

For this clone: Other nucleotide sequences from this sample produce the same CDR3. The chain links TRBV2 to TRBJ2-5; D is ambiguous. Germline loops: CDR1 SNHLY, CDR2 FYNNEI. The V end was cut by 9 bases, the J end by 5 bases, with 7 bases between. This CDR3 is built from 10 residues. The chain's CDR3 is CASSKETQYF. Here the CDR3 DNA reads TGTGCCAGTTCCAAGGAGACCCAGTACTTC. Full variable domain (remainder filled in from reference TRBV2 and TRBJ2-5): EPEVTQTPSHQVTQMGQEVILRCVPISNHLYFYWYRQILGQKVEFLVSFYNNEISEKSEIFDDQFSVERPDGSNFTLKIRSTKLEDSAMYFCASSKETQYFGPGTRLLVL.

V usage is TRBV19 and J usage is TRBJ2-6, with 9 bases identical to TRBD1. This CDR3 comprises 17 residues. Germline V gene sequence: CDR1 LNHDA, CDR2 SQIVND (reference sequence). Trimming at V came to 3 bases and at J to 3 bases, leaving 6 bases not matched to a gene. DNA for the CDR3: TGTGCCAGTAGTATTAGGAGACAGGGGGATGGGGCCAACGTCCTGACTTTC. Amino acid sequence: CASSIRRQGDGANVLTF.

As regards this clone: Other nucleotide sequences from this sample produce the same CDR3. This sequence joins TRBV2 and TRBJ2-7, with unresolved D. Germline V gene sequence: CDR1 SNHLY, CDR2 FYNNEI. The CDR3 is made up of 13 amino acids. Trimming stripped 4 bases from V and 2 bases from J, with 9 bases between. The chain's CDR3 is CASSVGLTYEQYF. The CDR3 coding sequence is TGTGCCAGCAGTGTAGGCCTTACCTACGAGCAGTACTTC.

The V gene is TRBV6-5, the J gene TRBJ2-7, with a tentative D call TRBD2 (5 bases). V dropped 8 bases and J dropped 2 bases, with 13 bases sitting between them. The CDR3 is 13 residues long. CDR1 and CDR2 from the germline V gene are MNHEY and SVGAGI. CDR3 region: CASGPRRAYEQYF. CDR3 coding DNA: TGTGCCAGCGGCCCCAGGCGGGCCTACGAGCAGTACTTC.

V usage is TRBV7-8 and J usage is TRBJ2-7, with TRBD1 matching 9 bases. The V gene end was trimmed by 1 base and the J gene end by 0 bases; junction bases not matched to a gene: 1. The CDR3 runs to 15 residues. Germline V CDR1 and CDR2: SGHVS, FQNEAQ. The CDR3 region has the DNA TGTGCCAGCAGCTTAGAGGACAGGGGCTCCTACGAGCAGTACTTC. Translated, it gives CASSLEDRGSYEQYF.